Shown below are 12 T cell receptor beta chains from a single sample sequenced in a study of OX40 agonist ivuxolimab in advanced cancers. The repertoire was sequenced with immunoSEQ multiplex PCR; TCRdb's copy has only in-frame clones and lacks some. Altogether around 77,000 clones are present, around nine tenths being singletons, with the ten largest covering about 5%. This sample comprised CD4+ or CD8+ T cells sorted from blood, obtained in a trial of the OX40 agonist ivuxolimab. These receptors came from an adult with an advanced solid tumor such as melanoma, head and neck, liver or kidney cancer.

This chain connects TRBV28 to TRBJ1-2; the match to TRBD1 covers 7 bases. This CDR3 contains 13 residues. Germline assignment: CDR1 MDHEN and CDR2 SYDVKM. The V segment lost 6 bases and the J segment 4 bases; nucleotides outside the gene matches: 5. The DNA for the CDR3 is TGTGCCAGCAGCCAGGACAGGAGCTATGGCTACACCTTC. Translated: CASSQDRSYGYTF.

CDR3 sequence reads: CASSRSAGFAYNEQFF. The CDR3 region has the DNA TGTGCCAGCAGCCGATCCGCTGGTTTTGCCTACAATGAGCAGTTCTTC. This sequence joins TRBV7-9 and TRBJ2-1; unclear D gene. The CDR3 length is 16 residues. Looked up from germline, CDR1 is SEHNR and CDR2 is FQNEAQ (reference sequence). Trimming stripped 5 bases from V and 2 bases from J, with 16 bases between.

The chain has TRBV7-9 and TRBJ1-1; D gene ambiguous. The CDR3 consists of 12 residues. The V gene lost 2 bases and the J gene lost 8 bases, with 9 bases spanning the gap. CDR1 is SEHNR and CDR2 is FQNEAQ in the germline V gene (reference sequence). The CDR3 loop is CASSLPVSEAFF. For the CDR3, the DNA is TGTGCCAGCAGCTTACCGGTCTCGGAAGCTTTCTTT.

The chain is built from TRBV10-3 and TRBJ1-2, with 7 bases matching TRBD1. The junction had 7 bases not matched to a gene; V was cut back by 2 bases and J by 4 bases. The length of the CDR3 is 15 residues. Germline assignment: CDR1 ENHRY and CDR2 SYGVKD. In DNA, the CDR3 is TGTGCCATCAGTGAGCCTGACAGGGCTGGCTATGGCTACACCTTC. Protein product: CAISEPDRAGYGYTF.

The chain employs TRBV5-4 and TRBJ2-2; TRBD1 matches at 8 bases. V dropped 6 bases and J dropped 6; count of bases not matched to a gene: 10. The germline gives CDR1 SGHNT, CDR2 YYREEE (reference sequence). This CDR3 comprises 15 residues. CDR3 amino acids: CASTSRTGTAGELFF. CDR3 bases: TGTGCCAGCACCTCCCGGACAGGGACGGCCGGGGAGCTGTTTTTT.

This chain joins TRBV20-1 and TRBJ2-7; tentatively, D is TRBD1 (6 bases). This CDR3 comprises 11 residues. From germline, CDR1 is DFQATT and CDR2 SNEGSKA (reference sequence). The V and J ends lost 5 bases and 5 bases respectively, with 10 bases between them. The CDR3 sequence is CSADGGDEQYF. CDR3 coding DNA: TGCAGTGCTGATGGGGGCGACGAGCAGTACTTC.

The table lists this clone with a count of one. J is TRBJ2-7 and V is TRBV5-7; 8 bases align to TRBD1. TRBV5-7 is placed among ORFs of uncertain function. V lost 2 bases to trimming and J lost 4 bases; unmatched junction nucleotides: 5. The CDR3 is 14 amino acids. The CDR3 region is CASSLSRGHYEQYF. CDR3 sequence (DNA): TGTGCCAGCAGCTTAAGCAGGGGGCATTACGAGCAGTACTTC.

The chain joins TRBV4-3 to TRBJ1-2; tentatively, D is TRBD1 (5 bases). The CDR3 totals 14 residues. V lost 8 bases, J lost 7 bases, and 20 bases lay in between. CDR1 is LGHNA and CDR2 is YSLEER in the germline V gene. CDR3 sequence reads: CASRMEGILGGYTF. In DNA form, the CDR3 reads TGCGCCAGCCGAATGGAGGGGATTTTGGGTGGCTACACCTTC.

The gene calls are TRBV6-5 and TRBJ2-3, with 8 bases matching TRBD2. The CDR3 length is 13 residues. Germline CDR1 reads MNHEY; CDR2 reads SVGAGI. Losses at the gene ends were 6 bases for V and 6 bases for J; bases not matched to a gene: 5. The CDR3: CASSLAGGDTQYF. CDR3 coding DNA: TGTGCCAGCAGCCTGGCGGGAGGTGATACGCAGTATTTT.

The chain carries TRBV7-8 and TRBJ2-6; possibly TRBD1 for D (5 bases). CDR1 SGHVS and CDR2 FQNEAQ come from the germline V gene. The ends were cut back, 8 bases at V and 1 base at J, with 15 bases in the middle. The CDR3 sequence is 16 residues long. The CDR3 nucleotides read TGTGCCAGCCGAGCCACAGGCAATTCTGGGGCCAACGTCCTGACTTTC. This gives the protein CASRATGNSGANVLTF.

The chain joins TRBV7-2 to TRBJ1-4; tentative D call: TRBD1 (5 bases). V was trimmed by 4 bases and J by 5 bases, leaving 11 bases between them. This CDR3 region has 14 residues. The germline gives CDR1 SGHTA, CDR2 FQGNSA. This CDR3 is CASSSIGGNEKLFF. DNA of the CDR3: TGTGCCAGCAGCTCGATTGGGGGGAATGAAAAACTGTTTTTT. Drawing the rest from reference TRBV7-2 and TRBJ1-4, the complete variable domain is GAGVSQSPSNKVTEKGKDVELRCDPISGHTALYWYRQSLGQGLEFLIYFQGNSAPDKSGLPSDRFSAERTGGSVSTLTIQRTQQEDSAVYLCASSSIGGNEKLFFGSGTQLSVL.

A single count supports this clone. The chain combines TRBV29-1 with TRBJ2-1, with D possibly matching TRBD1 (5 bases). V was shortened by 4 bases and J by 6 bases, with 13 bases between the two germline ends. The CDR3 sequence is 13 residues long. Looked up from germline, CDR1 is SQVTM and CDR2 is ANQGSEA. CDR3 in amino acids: CSVGWGPRNEQFF. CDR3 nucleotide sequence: TGCAGCGTTGGGTGGGGCCCTCGCAATGAGCAGTTCTTC.